The 4 T cell receptor beta chains listed next were all sequenced from one sample in a study of T cell responses to AZD1222 COVID-19 vaccine. The repertoire was sequenced with immunoSEQ multiplex PCR; TCRdb's copy has only in-frame clones and lacks some. This table has 110,000 or so clones, roughly 82% appearing once. Sequences were derived from peripheral blood, sampled on day 0 of AZD1222 vaccination. Receptor source: an adult in good health.

This chain links TRBV7-6 with TRBJ1-1; D is ambiguous. V was shortened by 2 bases and J by 0 bases, with 4 bases between the two germline ends. The CDR3 is 13 amino acids. Germline CDR1 SGHVS, CDR2 FNYEAQ. The CDR3 loop reads CASSLFMNTEAFF. CDR3 in DNA: TGTGCCAGCAGCTTATTCATGAACACTGAAGCTTTCTTT. Full variable domain (outside the CDR3, taken from reference TRBV7-6 and TRBJ1-1): GAGVSQSPRYKVTKRGQDVALRCDPISGHVSLYWYRQALGQGPEFLTYFNYEAQQDKSGLPNDRFSAERPEGSISTLTIQRTEQRDSAMYRCASSLFMNTEAFFGQGTRLTVV.

A single count supports this clone. The chain links TRBV7-9 to TRBJ1-5; 8 bases align to TRBD1. CDR1 is SEHNR and CDR2 is FQNEAQ in the germline V gene (reference sequence). The CDR3 runs to 16 residues. J lost 4 bases, V lost 4 bases, and 9 bases had no gene match. The CDR3 DNA reads as TGTGCCAGCAGCTCGACAGGGGAGGGCAGGAATCAGCCCCAGCATTTT. Its translation is CASSSTGEGRNQPQHF.

The V and J genes are TRBV5-4 and TRBJ1-2; D might be TRBD1 (5 bases). V gave up 3 bases and J gave up 7 bases, with 16 bases separating them. Germline V gene sequence: CDR1 SGHNT, CDR2 YYREEE (reference sequence). The CDR3 extends over 14 amino acids. For the CDR3, the DNA is TGTGCCAGCAGCTCGTTGCCCCGGGACGGTGGCTACACCTTC. Translating gives CASSSLPRDGGYTF.

V and J are TRBV7-2 and TRBJ2-3, with 8 bases identical to TRBD2. Germline V lookup: CDR1 SGHTA, CDR2 FQGNSA. This CDR3 spans 17 amino acids. With 5 bases clipped from V and 3 bases from J, the junction kept 13 bases outside the gene matches. CDR3 in DNA: TGTGCCAGCAGCCTAAGCTTCGGGGGGGCGATAACAGATACGCAGTATTTT. Amino acids: CASSLSFGGAITDTQYF.